This entry lists 17 T cell receptor beta chains sequenced from one sample in a study of blood T cell repertoires in COVID-19. The method was immunoSEQ multiplex PCR; TCRdb's version includes in-frame clones alone and lacks a portion of them. Of some 210,000 clones listed, around 84% are singletons. The material sequenced was peripheral blood. These receptors all stem from a human donor in a cohort sampled during active COVID-19.

The chain recombines TRBV14 with TRBJ2-7; 9 bases map to TRBD1. The CDR3 totals 18 residues. With 2 bases clipped from V and 3 bases from J, the junction kept 14 bases outside the gene matches. The germline V gene has CDR1 SGHDN and CDR2 FVKESK. CDR3 sequence: CASSQRGGRNRGLYEQYF. The CDR3 coding sequence is TGTGCCAGCAGCCAACGAGGGGGTCGGAACAGGGGGCTCTACGAGCAGTACTTC. Full variable domain (missing parts from reference TRBV14 and TRBJ2-7): EAGVTQFPSHSVIEKGQTVTLRCDPISGHDNLYWYRRVMGKEIKFLLHFVKESKQDESGMPNNRFLAERTGGTYSTLKVQPAELEDSGVYFCASSQRGGRNRGLYEQYFGPGTRLTVT.

The chain joins TRBV19 to TRBJ2-1; 11 positions agree with TRBD2. Per germline, CDR1 LNHDA and CDR2 SQIVND (reference sequence). The CDR3 length is 15 residues. After removal of 8 bases from V and 3 bases from J, the junction contained 6 bases not matched to a gene. This CDR3 reads CASQRLAGSYNEQFF. The CDR3 coding sequence is TGTGCCAGTCAGCGACTAGCGGGGAGCTACAATGAGCAGTTCTTC.

The chain couples TRBV5-1 to TRBJ2-1, with 14 bases aligning to TRBD2. Germline V gene lookup returns CDR1 SGHRS and CDR2 YFSETQ. This CDR3 spans 17 amino acids. V lost 4 bases, J lost 0 bases, and 3 bases stayed unmatched. This chain's CDR3 is CASSLGTSGSSYNEQFF. CDR3 nucleotide sequence: TGCGCCAGCAGCCTAGGGACTAGCGGGAGCTCCTACAATGAGCAGTTCTTC.

This sequence joins TRBV7-9 and TRBJ2-1; 8 nucleotides match TRBD2. The CDR3 has 17 amino acids. The V and J ends lost 3 bases and 8 bases, in that order; junction bases with no gene match: 15. The germline V gene encodes CDR1 SEHNR and CDR2 FQNEAQ (reference sequence). CDR3 nucleotide sequence: TGTGCCAGCAGCTTGGGTGTAACTAGCGGTACAGCGGATGAGCAGTTCTTC. Translating gives CASSLGVTSGTADEQFF.

This clone was detected only a few times. The CDR3 region is CASSVLSYNEQFF. CDR3 sequence (DNA): TGTGCCAGCAGTGTTCTCAGCTACAATGAGCAGTTCTTC. The rearrangement uses TRBV6-2 or TRBV6-3 and TRBJ2-1; D ambiguous. The CDR3 is 13 residues long. V was shortened by 5 bases and J by 3 bases, with 8 bases between the two germline ends. Germline CDR1 and CDR2: MNHEY and SVGEGT.

This clone was observed a few times. The CDR3 DNA reads as TGTGCCACCGGGAGTACCGGGGAGCTGTTTTTT. This encodes CATGSTGELFF. The rearrangement joins TRBV24-1 to TRBJ2-2; D is possibly TRBD2 (5 bases). Germline CDR1 is KGHDR and CDR2 is SFDVKD. This CDR3 spans 11 amino acids. V lost 9 bases to trimming and J lost 5 bases, with 6 bases between them.

This chain joins TRBV28 and TRBJ1-3; no clear D. Trimming left V 7 bases short and J 4 bases short, with 14 bases between. The germline gives CDR1 MDHEN, CDR2 SYDVKM. The CDR3 has 14 residues. CDR3 bases: TGTGCCAGCATCACCCCAGACATCGGAAACACCATATATTTT. This translates into CASITPDIGNTIYF.

Only one count was recorded for this clone. J is TRBJ1-5 and V is TRBV10-3; D possibly corresponds to TRBD1 (6 bases). This CDR3 is 16 amino acids long. V lost 3 bases and J 0 bases, leaving 12 bases between the germline ends. CDR1 is ENHRY and CDR2 is SYGVKD in the germline V gene. The CDR3: CAISDPGHYSNQPQHF. CDR3 nucleotides: TGTGCCATCAGTGATCCGGGACACTATAGCAATCAGCCCCAGCATTTT.

V usage is TRBV29-1 and J usage is TRBJ2-1; 11 nucleotides align to TRBD1. CDR3 size: 15 residues. The V gene's germline CDR1 is SQVTM and CDR2 ANQGSEA. Trimming took 7 bases from V and 4 from J; bases not matched to a gene: 9. DNA for the CDR3: TGCAGCGCCGGACAGGGGGCAAGTGGTTACAATGAGCAGTTCTTC. Its protein is CSAGQGASGYNEQFF.

This clone was counted once. V usage is TRBV5-4 and J usage is TRBJ2-1, with 10 bases identical to TRBD2. The V gene end was trimmed by 5 bases and the J gene end by 4 bases; junction bases not matched to a gene: 6. The CDR3 has 15 residues. Germline lookup yields CDR1 SGHNT and CDR2 YYREEE (reference sequence). For the CDR3, the DNA is TGTGCCAGCAGACTGCCACTAGCGGGATACAATGAGCAGTTCTTC. This encodes CASRLPLAGYNEQFF.

The chain couples TRBV30 to TRBJ1-1, with a tentative D call TRBD1 (5 bases). This CDR3 comprises 14 residues. The germline V and J ends were trimmed by 7 bases and 1 base, with 16 bases remaining between them. Germline V gene lookup returns CDR1 GTSNPN and CDR2 SVGIG (reference sequence). The CDR3 is CALTAGRGNTEAFF. The CDR3 nucleotides read TGTGCCTTGACAGCCGGGCGGGGGAACACTGAAGCTTTCTTT.

The chain carries TRBV29-1 and TRBJ2-3; the match to TRBD1 covers 10 bases. CDR3 length: 13 residues. The V gene's germline CDR1 is SQVTM and CDR2 ANQGSEA. V shed 8 bases, J shed 7 bases, and the junction held 9 bases outside the gene matches. In DNA, the CDR3 is TGCAGCCTGGCCCGGGACAGGGGAAATACGCAGTATTTT. Its protein is CSLARDRGNTQYF.

This chain links TRBV6-5 with TRBJ1-2; 10 bases match TRBD1. The CDR3 is 15 amino acids. V lost 6 bases to trimming and J lost 3 bases; unmatched junction nucleotides: 7. CDR1 MNHEY and CDR2 SVGAGI come from the germline V gene. CDR3 sequence (DNA): TGTGCCAGCAGAGCCCGACAGGGGGCGGACTATGGCTACACCTTC. Its protein is CASRARQGADYGYTF.

The gene calls are TRBV27 and TRBJ2-5; 7 positions agree with TRBD1. CDR1 and CDR2 from the germline V gene are MNHEY and SMNVEV (reference sequence). This CDR3 comprises 14 residues. V lost 4 bases to trimming and J lost 2 bases; unmatched junction nucleotides: 4. The CDR3 here is CASSSGTVQETQYF. In DNA form, the CDR3 reads TGTGCCAGCAGTTCCGGGACAGTACAAGAGACCCAGTACTTC.

The chain couples TRBV19 to TRBJ2-2; 10 bases are a match to TRBD2. Germline V gene data show CDR1 as LNHDA and CDR2 as SQIVND (reference sequence). CDR3 size: 15 residues. The J segment lost 4 bases and the V segment lost 5 bases, leaving 4 bases of the junction unmatched. The CDR3 bases are TGTGCCAGTAGTCCTCGACTAGCGGGCACCGGGGAGCTGTTTTTT. Its protein is CASSPRLAGTGELFF.

The rearrangement links TRBV5-6 to TRBJ2-2; 9 nucleotides line up with TRBD2. Trimming removed 4 bases from V and 3 bases from J; junction bases left unmatched: 7. The germline V gene encodes CDR1 SGHDT and CDR2 YYEEEE. The CDR3 covers 16 residues. CDR3 protein: CASSPRAGGHTGELFF. The CDR3 nucleotides read TGTGCCAGCAGCCCGCGAGCGGGAGGTCACACCGGGGAGCTGTTTTTT.

The V and J genes are TRBV3-1 (or the pseudogene TRBV3-2) and TRBJ2-7; TRBD1 might be the D (5 bases). The germline CDR1 and CDR2 sequences are LGHDT and YNNKEL (reference sequence). The CDR3 length is 15 residues. V lost 4 bases, J lost 6 bases, and 19 bases lay in between. In nucleotides, the CDR3 is TGTGCCAGCAGCCCAACGACAGTAGGGTCCCCCGAGCAGTACTTC. Translated: CASSPTTVGSPEQYF.